This T cell receptor beta chain was profiled in a study of T cell responses to AZD1222 COVID-19 vaccine. Repertoires were generated with immunoSEQ multiplex PCR, while TCRdb's copy carries only in-frame clones and drops some. The sample contains about 130,000 clones, about 90% of which appear only once. V lost 5 bases and J lost 1, with 5 bases in between. The CDR3 runs to 12 residues. CDR1 is LNHDA and CDR2 is SQIVND in the germline V gene (reference sequence). This specimen was peripheral blood, taken on day 0 of AZD1222 vaccination. This sequence joins TRBV19 and TRBJ1-1; no clear D. The sequence was collected from an adult in good health. The CDR3 coding sequence is TGTGCCAGTAGTGTCAGGAACACTGAAGCTTTCTTT. It codes for CASSVRNTEAFF. Together with reference TRBV19 and TRBJ1-1, the CDR3 gives the full variable domain: DGGITQSPKYLFRKEGQNVTLSCEQNLNHDAMYWYRQDPGQGLRLIYYSQIVNDFQKGDIAEGYSVSREKKESFPLTVTSAQKNPTAFYLCASSVRNTEAFFGQGTRLTVV.